The T cell receptor (beta chain) described here comes from a study of cytomegalovirus exposure and HLA in healthy donors. Study-wide findings and caveats: Presence/absence analyses assumed roughly uniform sequencing depth across donors, which may not hold. Common viral pathogens were later found to be apparently linked to several of the most significant clusters.

Germline lookup yields CDR1 MGHRA and CDR2 YSYEKL. This CDR3 contains 15 residues. V shed 3 bases and J 2 bases; nucleotides not matched to a gene: 6. This clone showed up just once. Its antigen is unidentified. PCR employed 60 Vbeta and 13 Jbeta primers. Per the original data handling: There were tens of millions of unique TCR beta chains by a later count, and approximately 12 million of them were shared. Profiling relied on immunoSEQ multiplex PCR, and the TCRdb table lists in-frame clones only, not all of them. That table is the source of V, J and clone size, and D and trimming were worked out from the DNA. This sample carries a few hundred thousand clones, 85% to 95% of them seen once, and the ten largest clones take roughly 1.6%.

This TCR was sampled from a girl aged 2-10 years in good health and CMV-seronegative. Sequencing used PBMCs. This sequence joins TRBV4-1 and TRBJ2-7, with 8 bases fitting TRBD2. In DNA, the CDR3 is TGCGCCAGCAGCCAGTTACTAGCGGCCACCTACGAGCAGTACTTC. Residues: CASSQLLAATYEQYF.